Listed here are 18 T cell receptor beta chains from one sample, sequenced in a study of patients and donors after allogeneic stem cell transplantation. Using its own MiXCR run on the RT-PCR reads, TCRdb lists one record per CDR3 protein. Counted here are about 12,000 distinct CDR3 sequences, approximately 26% occurring once; the ten biggest clones make up 45% to 55%. The sample was blood, either unsorted or a sorted T cell fraction (not recorded which). All receptors come from a human donor who was either an allogeneic HSCT recipient or a stem cell or donor lymphocyte infusion donor (not recorded which). It is not recorded whose cells these are; they may come from a transplant donor.

This CDR3 is CASSFRQATYNEQFF. CDR3 coding DNA: TGTGCCAGCAGTTTTCGACAGGCCACCTACAATGAGCAGTTCTTC. This sequence joins TRBV12-3 or TRBV12-4 and TRBJ2-1; possible D gene TRBD1, 6 bases. V lost 3 bases, J lost 2 bases, and 11 bases lay in between. CDR3 length: 15 residues.

This clonotype was seen a few times. No conserved phenylalanine or tryptophan ends this CDR3, so it is likely a read error. No DNA is shown, since the ends of the CDR3 on it are uncertain; the CDR3 is the one TCRdb lists. The V and J genes are TRBV27 and TRBJ1-4; no check of the table's D call, TRBD1, against the DNA was made. Germline V lookup: CDR1 MNHEY, CDR2 SMNVEV (reference sequence). The CDR3 spans 10 amino acids, including both terminal residues. The CDR3 region is CASIALQGLS.

This sequence joins TRBV30 and TRBJ1-1; no clear D. The CDR3 covers 8 residues. V gave up 5 bases and J gave up 8 bases, with 3 bases separating them. The germline gives CDR1 GTSNPN, CDR2 SVGIG (reference sequence). The CDR3 DNA reads TGTGCCTGGGGCGAAGCTTTCTTT. Encoded protein: CAWGEAFF.

V usage is TRBV5-1 and J usage is TRBJ1-1; TRBD1 is a possible D gene (5 bases). The germline V gene encodes CDR1 SGHRS and CDR2 YFSETQ. The CDR3 covers 17 residues. V dropped 7 bases and J dropped 1 base, with 23 bases sitting between them. Written as DNA, the CDR3 is TGCGCCAGCTTCCCCCGGGACGGCGTGAGGAGGAACACTGAAGCTTTCTTT. Protein: CASFPRDGVRRNTEAFF.

The chain has TRBV7-9 and TRBJ1-1, with D possibly being TRBD1 (5 bases). The CDR3 has 18 amino acids. Trimming cost V 2 bases and J 3 bases, with 22 bases left between them. Per germline, CDR1 SEHNR and CDR2 FQNEAQ (reference sequence). In DNA form, the CDR3 reads TGTGCCAGCAGCTTAAAGTGGGGTGGTAGGGGTCGGGACACTGAAGCTTTCTTT. Residues: CASSLKWGGRGRDTEAFF.

The V call is TRBV15, the J call TRBJ2-5; D is unresolved. The CDR3 is made up of 13 amino acids. Looked up from germline, CDR1 is LNHNV and CDR2 is YYDKDF (reference sequence). V was shortened by 5 bases and J by 6 bases, with 13 bases between the two germline ends. This CDR3 reads CATSRPYVQTQYF. The CDR3 DNA follows: TGTGCCACCAGCCGCCCCTACGTCCAGACCCAGTACTTC.

The chain uses TRBV12-3 or TRBV12-4 and TRBJ1-1; D is unresolved. The V end was cut by 2 bases, the J end by 4 bases, with 11 bases between. This CDR3 has 14 amino acids. In nucleotides, the CDR3 is TGTGCCAGCAGTTTACGCGAAATGCTCACTGAAGCTTTCTTT. Amino acid sequence: CASSLREMLTEAFF.

This clonotype has more than one count but fewer than ten. The genes are TRBV4-2 and TRBJ1-4; D gene uncertain. CDR1 is LGHNA and CDR2 is YNFKEQ in the germline V gene. The CDR3 runs 20 residues. Trimming removed 4 bases from V and 0 bases from J, with 24 bases in between. This CDR3 is CASSPQPPLGTNATNEKLFF. The CDR3 coding sequence is TGTGCCAGCAGCCCCCAACCCCCACTTGGCACCAATGCAACTAATGAAAAACTGTTTTTT.

This clonotype was counted ten times or more. V gene TRBV29-1 combines with J gene TRBJ1-2; maybe TRBD1 (6 bases). The germline V and J ends were trimmed by 7 bases and 4 bases, with 13 bases remaining between them. This CDR3 spans 12 amino acids. Germline lookup yields CDR1 SQVTM and CDR2 ANQGSEA. CDR3 region: CSATGTGYGYTF. Written as DNA, the CDR3 is TGCAGCGCTACAGGGACCGGCTATGGCTACACCTTC.

CDR3 sequence: CASSATGGWGNEKLFF. The CDR3 DNA sequence: TGTGCCAGCAGCGCCACAGGGGGGTGGGGTAATGAAAAACTGTTTTTT. This chain connects TRBV9 to TRBJ1-4, with 8 positions matching TRBD1. CDR1 and CDR2 from the germline V gene are SGDLS and YYNGEE. J gave up 4 bases and V 3 bases, and 8 bases lay outside the gene matches. CDR3 size: 16 residues. Full variable domain (missing parts from reference TRBV9 and TRBJ1-4): DSGVTQTPKHLITATGQRVTLRCSPRSGDLSVYWYQQSLDQGLQFLIQYYNGEERAKGNILERFSAQQFPDLHSELNLSSLELGDSALYFCASSATGGWGNEKLFFGSGTQLSVL.

Ten or more counts support this clonotype. The gene calls are TRBV14 and TRBJ1-4; D gene ambiguous. CDR1 is SGHDN, CDR2 FVKESK, per germline. CDR3 length equals 14 residues. Deletions cut 3 bases from V and 7 bases from J, with 12 bases between. Here the CDR3 reads CASSHLGMGEKLFF. The CDR3 DNA reads as TGTGCCAGCAGCCACCTCGGGATGGGTGAAAAACTGTTTTTT. Supplemented by reference TRBV14 and TRBJ1-4, the full variable domain reads EAGVTQFPSHSVIEKGQTVTLRCDPISGHDNLYWYRRVMGKEIKFLLHFVKESKQDESGMPNNRFLAERTGGTYSTLKVQPAELEDSGVYFCASSHLGMGEKLFFGSGTQLSVL.

CDR3 DNA: TGCGCCAGCAGCCGACTGGCCGCGACAGGGATGAATGAGCAGTTCTTC. This sequence encodes CASSRLAATGMNEQFF. The genes are TRBV4-1 and TRBJ2-1, with 7 bases fitting TRBD1. The CDR3 length is 16 residues. Germline V CDR1 and CDR2: MGHRA, YSYEKL. With V trimmed by 4 bases and J by 7 bases, 13 bases remained unmatched.

This clonotype was seen more than once but under ten times. The chain joins TRBV15 to TRBJ2-7; D call uncertain. The germline CDR1 and CDR2 sequences are LNHNV and YYDKDF (reference sequence). V was pared by 0 bases and J by 2 bases, with 11 bases between. The CDR3 sequence is 15 residues long. CDR3 in amino acids: CATSRDLAVAYEQYF. In nucleotides, the CDR3 is TGTGCCACCAGCAGAGATCTGGCAGTGGCCTACGAGCAGTACTTC.

This chain connects TRBV12-3 or TRBV12-4 to TRBJ1-5; a possible D gene is TRBD1 (6 bases). Trimming took off 6 bases at V and 7 bases at J, with 13 bases between the two ends. The CDR3 is made up of 13 amino acids. The chain's CDR3 is CASSSQGRQPQHF. The CDR3, as DNA: TGTGCCAGCAGCTCTCAGGGGCGGCAGCCCCAGCATTTT.

The chain has TRBV4-3 and TRBJ1-1; D call uncertain. CDR1 and CDR2 from the germline V gene are LGHNA and YSLEER. V dropped 0 bases and J dropped 11 bases, with 16 bases sitting between them. This CDR3 comprises 14 residues. The CDR3 sequence: CASSQENLPVPAFF. For the CDR3, the DNA is TGCGCCAGCAGCCAAGAAAACCTTCCCGTACCGGCTTTCTTT.

The V gene is TRBV5-1, the J gene TRBJ1-1, with D possibly being TRBD1 (6 bases). V lost 6 bases and J lost 1, with 13 bases in between. The CDR3 contains 14 residues. Germline V gene data show CDR1 as SGHRS and CDR2 as YFSETQ. CDR3 sequence: CASTFRGGNTEAFF. In DNA form, the CDR3 reads TGCGCCAGCACCTTCAGGGGCGGGAACACTGAAGCTTTCTTT.

V usage is TRBV27 and J usage is TRBJ2-7; 10 nucleotides match TRBD1. Looked up from germline, CDR1 is MNHEY and CDR2 is SMNVEV (reference sequence). V gave up 2 bases and J gave up 2 bases; unmatched junction bases: 3. This CDR3 is built from 15 residues. CDR3 loop: CASSLEGQGTYEQYF. The CDR3 bases are TGTGCCAGCAGTTTAGAGGGACAGGGGACCTACGAGCAGTACTTC.

This clonotype was picked up a small number of times. The rearrangement links TRBV9 to TRBJ1-3, with D unresolved. Trimming left V 4 bases short and J 4 bases short, with 12 bases between. The CDR3 is 14 residues long. Per the germline V gene, CDR1 is SGDLS and CDR2 is YYNGEE. The CDR3 DNA follows: TGTGCCAGCAGCCCCCGGACGGGAGGAAACACCATATATTTT. This codes for CASSPRTGGNTIYF.